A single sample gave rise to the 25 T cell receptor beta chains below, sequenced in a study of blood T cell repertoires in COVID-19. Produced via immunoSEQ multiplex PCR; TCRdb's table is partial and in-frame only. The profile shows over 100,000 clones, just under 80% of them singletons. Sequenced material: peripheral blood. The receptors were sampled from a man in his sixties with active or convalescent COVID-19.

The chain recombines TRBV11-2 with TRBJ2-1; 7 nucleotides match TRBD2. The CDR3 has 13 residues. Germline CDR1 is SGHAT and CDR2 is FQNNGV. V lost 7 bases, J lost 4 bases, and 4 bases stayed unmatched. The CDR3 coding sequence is TGTGCCAGCATGGGGGGGGGTTACAATGAGCAGTTCTTC. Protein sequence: CASMGGGYNEQFF.

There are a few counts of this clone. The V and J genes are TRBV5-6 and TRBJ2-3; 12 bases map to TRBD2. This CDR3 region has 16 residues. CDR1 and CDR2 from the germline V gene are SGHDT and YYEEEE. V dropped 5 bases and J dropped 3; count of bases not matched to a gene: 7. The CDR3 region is CASSSSTSGGTDTQYF. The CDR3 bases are TGTGCCAGCAGTTCCTCGACTAGCGGGGGTACAGATACGCAGTATTTT.

The CDR3 DNA reads as TGTGCCAGCAGCTCCGGTACTAGACGGACCCAGTACTTC. Translation gives CASSSGTRRTQYF. This chain connects TRBV7-3 to TRBJ2-5; a weak D match, TRBD2 (5 bases). The CDR3 loop spans 13 amino acids. Trimming left V 4 bases short and J 7 bases short, with 13 bases between. From germline, CDR1 is SGHTA and CDR2 FQGTGA.

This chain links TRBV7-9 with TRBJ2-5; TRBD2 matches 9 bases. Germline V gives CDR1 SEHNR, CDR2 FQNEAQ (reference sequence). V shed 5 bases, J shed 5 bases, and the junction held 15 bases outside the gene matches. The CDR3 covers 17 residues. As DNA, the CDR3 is TGTGCCAGCAGCCCTACAGGCGGGAGGGCCCGGCAGGAGACCCAGTACTTC. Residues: CASSPTGGRARQETQYF.

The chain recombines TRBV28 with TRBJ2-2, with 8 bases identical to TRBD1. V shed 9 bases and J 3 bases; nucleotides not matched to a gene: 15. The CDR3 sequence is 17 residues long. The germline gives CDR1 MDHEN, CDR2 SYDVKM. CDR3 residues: CARAVQDREFYTGELFF. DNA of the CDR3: TGTGCCAGGGCCGTTCAGGACAGGGAGTTTTACACCGGGGAGCTGTTTTTT.

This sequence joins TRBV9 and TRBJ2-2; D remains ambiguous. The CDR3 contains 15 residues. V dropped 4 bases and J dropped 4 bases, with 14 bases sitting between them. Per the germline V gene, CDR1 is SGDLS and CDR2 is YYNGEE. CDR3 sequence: CASSPYSHATGELFF. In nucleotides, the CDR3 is TGTGCCAGCAGCCCCTACTCCCATGCCACCGGGGAGCTGTTTTTT.

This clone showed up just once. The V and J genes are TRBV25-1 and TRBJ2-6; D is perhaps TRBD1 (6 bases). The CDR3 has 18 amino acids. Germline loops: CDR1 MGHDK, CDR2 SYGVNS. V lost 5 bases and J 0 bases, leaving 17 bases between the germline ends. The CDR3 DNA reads TGTGCCAGCAGTCCGAATCCGGGACATAGCTCTGGGGCCAACGTCCTGACTTTC. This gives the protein CASSPNPGHSSGANVLTF.

The CDR3 region is CASPLKDREGGELFF. The DNA for the CDR3 is TGTGCCAGCCCTTTGAAGGACAGGGAGGGCGGGGAGCTGTTTTTT. The chain links TRBV28 to TRBJ2-2, with TRBD1 as a possible D gene (8 bases). This CDR3 region has 15 residues. Trimming removed 8 bases from V and 7 bases from J, with 20 bases in between. CDR1 and CDR2 from the germline V gene are MDHEN and SYDVKM. Full variable domain (rest looked up from reference TRBV28 and TRBJ2-2): DVKVTQSSRYLVKRTGEKVFLECVQDMDHENMFWYRQDPGLGLRLIYFSYDVKMKEKGDIPEGYSVSREKKERFSLILESASTNQTSMYLCASPLKDREGGELFFGEGSRLTVL.

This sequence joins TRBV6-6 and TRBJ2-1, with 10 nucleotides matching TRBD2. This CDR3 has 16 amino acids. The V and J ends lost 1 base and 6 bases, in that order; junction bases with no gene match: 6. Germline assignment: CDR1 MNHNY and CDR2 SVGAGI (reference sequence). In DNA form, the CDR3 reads TGTGCCAGCAGTTACTTTCTAGCGGGAGCGGGCAATGAGCAGTTCTTC. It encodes CASSYFLAGAGNEQFF.

The CDR3 nucleotides read TGTGCCAGTAGTATCAGGGGCCAAGAGACCCAGTACTTC. The encoded protein is CASSIRGQETQYF. The chain employs TRBV19 and TRBJ2-5; perhaps TRBD1 as D (6 bases). The CDR3 is 13 amino acids. V lost 3 bases to trimming and J lost 1 base, with 6 bases between them. The germline V gene encodes CDR1 LNHDA and CDR2 SQIVND (reference sequence). Combining the CDR3 with reference TRBV19 and TRBJ2-5 gives the whole variable domain DGGITQSPKYLFRKEGQNVTLSCEQNLNHDAMYWYRQDPGQGLRLIYYSQIVNDFQKGDIAEGYSVSREKKESFPLTVTSAQKNPTAFYLCASSIRGQETQYFGPGTRLLVL.

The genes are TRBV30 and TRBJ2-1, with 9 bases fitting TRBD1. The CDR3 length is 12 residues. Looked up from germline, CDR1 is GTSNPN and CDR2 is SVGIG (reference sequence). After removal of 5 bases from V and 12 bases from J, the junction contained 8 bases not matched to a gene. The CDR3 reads CAWGTGRLWQFF. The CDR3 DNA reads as TGTGCCTGGGGGACAGGGAGGCTTTGGCAGTTCTTC.

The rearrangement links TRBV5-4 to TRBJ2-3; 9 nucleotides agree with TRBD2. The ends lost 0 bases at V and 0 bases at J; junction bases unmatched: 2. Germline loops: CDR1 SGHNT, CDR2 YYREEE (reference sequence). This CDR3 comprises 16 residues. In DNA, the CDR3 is TGTGCCAGCAGCTTGGGAGCGGGGGGTAGCACAGATACGCAGTATTTT. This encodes CASSLGAGGSTDTQYF.

The CDR3 DNA sequence: TGTGCCAGCAGCTTAGCCACAGCATTTGTCAATGAGCAGTTCTTC. Amino acid sequence: CASSLATAFVNEQFF. The J gene is TRBJ2-1, the V gene TRBV7-9; D ambiguous. V gave up 0 bases and J gave up 6 bases, with 12 bases separating them. CDR1 and CDR2 (germline): SEHNR, FQNEAQ (reference sequence). The CDR3 totals 15 residues.

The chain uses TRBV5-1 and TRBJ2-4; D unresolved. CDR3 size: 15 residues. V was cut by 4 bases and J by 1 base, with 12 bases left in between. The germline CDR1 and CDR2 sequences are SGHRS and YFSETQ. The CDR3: CASSQNRLAKNIQYF. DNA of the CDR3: TGCGCCAGCAGCCAAAACCGACTGGCCAAAAACATTCAGTACTTC.

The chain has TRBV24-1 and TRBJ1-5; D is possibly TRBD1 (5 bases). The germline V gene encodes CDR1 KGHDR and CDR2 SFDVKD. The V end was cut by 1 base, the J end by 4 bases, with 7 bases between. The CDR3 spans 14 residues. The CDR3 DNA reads TGTGCCACCAGTGATTTCGGGGGGAATCAGCCCCAGCATTTT. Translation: CATSDFGGNQPQHF.

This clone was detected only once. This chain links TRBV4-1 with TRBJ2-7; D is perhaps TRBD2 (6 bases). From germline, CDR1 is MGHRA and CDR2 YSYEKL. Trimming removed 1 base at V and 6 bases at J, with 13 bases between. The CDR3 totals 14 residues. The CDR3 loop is CASSQGPGRGEQYF. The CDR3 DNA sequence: TGCGCCAGCAGCCAAGGGCCCGGGAGAGGCGAGCAGTACTTC.

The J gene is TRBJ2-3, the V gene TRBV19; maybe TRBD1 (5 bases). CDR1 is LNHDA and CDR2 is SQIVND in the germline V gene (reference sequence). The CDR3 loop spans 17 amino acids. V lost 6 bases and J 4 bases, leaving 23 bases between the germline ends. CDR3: CASSLNNRQPLPDTQYF. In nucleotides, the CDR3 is TGTGCCAGTAGCTTGAACAACCGACAGCCACTACCAGATACGCAGTATTTT.

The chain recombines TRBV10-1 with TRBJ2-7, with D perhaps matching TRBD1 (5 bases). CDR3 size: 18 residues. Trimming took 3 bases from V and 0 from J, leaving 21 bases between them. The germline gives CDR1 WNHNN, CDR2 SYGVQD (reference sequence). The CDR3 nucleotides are TGCGCCAGCAGTGATTACATCGGGTGCTCGGACAACTCCTACGAGCAGTACTTC. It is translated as CASSDYIGCSDNSYEQYF.

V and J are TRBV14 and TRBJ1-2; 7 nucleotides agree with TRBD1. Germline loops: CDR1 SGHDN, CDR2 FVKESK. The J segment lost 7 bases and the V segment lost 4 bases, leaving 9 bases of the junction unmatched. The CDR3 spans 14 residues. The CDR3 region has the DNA TGTGCCAGCAGCCGCGAACAGGGGCACGGTGGCTACACCTTC. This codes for CASSREQGHGGYTF.

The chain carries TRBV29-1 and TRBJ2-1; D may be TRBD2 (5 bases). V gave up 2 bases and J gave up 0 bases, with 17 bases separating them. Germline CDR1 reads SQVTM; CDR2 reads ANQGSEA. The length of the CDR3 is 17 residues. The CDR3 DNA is TGCAGCGTTGAATCAAAGGTGGGAGCCTCCTCCTACAATGAGCAGTTCTTC. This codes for CSVESKVGASSYNEQFF.

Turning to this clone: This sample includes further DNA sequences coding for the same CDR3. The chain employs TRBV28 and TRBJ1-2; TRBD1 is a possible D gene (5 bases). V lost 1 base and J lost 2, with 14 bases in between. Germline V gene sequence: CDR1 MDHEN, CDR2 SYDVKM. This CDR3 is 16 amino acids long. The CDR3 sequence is CASSLSVSGDNYGYTF. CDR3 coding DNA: TGTGCCAGCAGTTTATCGGTTTCGGGGGACAACTATGGCTACACCTTC.

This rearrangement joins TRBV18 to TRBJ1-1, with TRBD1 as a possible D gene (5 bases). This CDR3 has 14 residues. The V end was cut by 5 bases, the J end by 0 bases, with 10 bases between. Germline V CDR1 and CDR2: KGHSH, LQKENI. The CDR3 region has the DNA TGTGCCAGCTCAGACCAGGGTATGAACACTGAAGCTTTCTTT. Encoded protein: CASSDQGMNTEAFF.

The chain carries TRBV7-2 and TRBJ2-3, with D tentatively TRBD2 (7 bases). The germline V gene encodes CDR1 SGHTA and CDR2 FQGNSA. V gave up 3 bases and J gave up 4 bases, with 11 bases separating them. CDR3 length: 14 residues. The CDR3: CASSFGGASDTQYF. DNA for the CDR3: TGTGCCAGCAGCTTTGGGGGGGCCTCAGATACGCAGTATTTT. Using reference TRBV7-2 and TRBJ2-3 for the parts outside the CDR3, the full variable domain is GAGVSQSPSNKVTEKGKDVELRCDPISGHTALYWYRQSLGQGLEFLIYFQGNSAPDKSGLPSDRFSAERTGGSVSTLTIQRTQQEDSAVYLCASSFGGASDTQYFGPGTRLTVL.

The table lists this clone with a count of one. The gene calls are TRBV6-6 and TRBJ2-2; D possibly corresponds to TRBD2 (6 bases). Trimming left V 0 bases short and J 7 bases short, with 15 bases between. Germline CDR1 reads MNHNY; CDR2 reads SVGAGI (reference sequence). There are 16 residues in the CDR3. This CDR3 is CASSYSRGAGFGELFF. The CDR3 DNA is TGTGCCAGCAGTTACTCGCGCGGGGCCGGGTTCGGGGAGCTGTTTTTT.

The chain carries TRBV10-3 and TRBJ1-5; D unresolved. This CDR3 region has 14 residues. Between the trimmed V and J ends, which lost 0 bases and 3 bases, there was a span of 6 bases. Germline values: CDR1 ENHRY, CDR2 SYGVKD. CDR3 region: CAISESTANQPQHF. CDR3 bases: TGTGCCATCAGTGAGTCAACAGCCAATCAGCCCCAGCATTTT.